The sequence of this T cell receptor (beta chain) was determined in a study of T-cell reconstitution after alpha-beta-depleted transplantation in children. V gave up 5 bases and J gave up 4 bases, with 13 bases separating them. CDR1 and CDR2 (germline): MDHEN, SYDVKM. The CDR3 runs to 14 residues. Using unique molecular identifiers, the investigators prepared the TCRbeta library. Via MiXCR, TCRdb re-called the PCR reads, giving one row per CDR3 protein. Of 400,000 to 550,000 distinct CDR3 sequences listed, about 10% are singletons. This clonotype was detected many times. The chain combines TRBV28 with TRBJ2-3, with D uncertain. The sequenced sample was PBMCs, obtained before TCRalphabeta/CD19-depleted stem cell transplant. This TCR was recovered from a child aged 2 to 10 with inherited bone marrow failure, due to receive a stem cell transplant. The CDR3 region is CASSASWAPDTQYF. The CDR3 DNA reads TGTGCCAGCAGTGCTAGTTGGGCTCCAGATACGCAGTATTTT.